This T cell receptor beta chain comes out of a study of T cells in women clearing cervical HPV infection. Here immunoSEQ multiplex PCR was the method, and the copy in TCRdb shows in-frame clones only, minus some. The sample data list 25,000 to 35,000 clones. This clonotype was obtained from a woman aged 18 to 69 with a cervical HPV16 infection that either progressed to CIN3+ or cleared (not recorded which). Sequencing was carried out using blood buffy coat.

The CDR3 loop reads CASSPSDRGVTSEAFF. The CDR3 DNA, read in part, is TGTGCCAGCAGCCCCTCGGACAGAGGGGTGACCTCTGAA. The genes are TRBV7-3 and TRBJ1-1; D possibly corresponds to TRBD1 (6 bases). The CDR3 is cut off 3 residues early in the read; its end comes from the germline J gene. The V gene's germline CDR1 is SGHTA and CDR2 FQGTGA. V lost 5 bases to trimming and J lost 6 bases, with 22 bases between them. The CDR3 loop spans 16 amino acids. The complete variable domain, with remaining parts taken from reference TRBV7-3 and TRBJ1-1, reads GAGVSQTPSNKVTEKGKYVELRCDPISGHTALYWYRQSLGQGPEFLIYFQGTGAADDSGLPNDRFFAVRPEGSVSTLKIQRTERGDSAVYLCASSPSDRGVTSEAFFGQGTRLTVV.